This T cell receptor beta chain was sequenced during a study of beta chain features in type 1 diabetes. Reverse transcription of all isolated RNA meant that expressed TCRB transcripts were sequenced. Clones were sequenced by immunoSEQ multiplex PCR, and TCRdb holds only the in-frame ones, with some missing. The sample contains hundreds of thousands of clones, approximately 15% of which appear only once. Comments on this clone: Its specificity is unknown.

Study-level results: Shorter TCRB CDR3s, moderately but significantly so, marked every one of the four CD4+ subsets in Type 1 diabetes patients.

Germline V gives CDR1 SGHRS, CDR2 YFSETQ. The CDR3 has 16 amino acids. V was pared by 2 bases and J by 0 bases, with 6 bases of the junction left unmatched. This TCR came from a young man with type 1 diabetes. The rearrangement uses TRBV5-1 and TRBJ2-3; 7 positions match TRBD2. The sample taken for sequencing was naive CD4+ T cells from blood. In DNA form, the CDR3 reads TGCGCCAGCAGCTTAATCGGGGGGACTAGCACAGATACGCAGTATTTT. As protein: CASSLIGGTSTDTQYF.